The 17 T cell receptor beta chains below come from one sample, sequenced in a study of glioma-infiltrating T cells. TCR alpha and beta CDR3 regions were amplified from RNA using iRepertoire nested multiplex PCR. TCRdb called the multiplex PCR reads again in MiXCR, with one record for every CDR3 protein. There are 90,000 to 100,000 distinct CDR3 sequences in the sample; roughly 40% occur only once, and 35% to 45% lies in the top ten. The material sequenced was glioma tissue, nonneoplastic brain tissue, or PBMCs (not recorded which). The source of these receptors is a human donor with low-grade glioma or glioblastoma, undergoing nonglioma brain surgery, or in good health (not recorded which).

This clonotype was recorded at least ten times. The V gene is TRBV29-1, the J gene TRBJ2-7; D is possibly TRBD1 or TRBD2 (5 bases each). The germline V gene encodes CDR1 SQVTM and CDR2 ANQGSEA. The CDR3 totals 12 residues. Trimming cost V 6 bases and J 3 bases, with 12 bases left between them. CDR3 residues: CSVGHGVYEQYF. The CDR3 nucleotides read TGCAGCGTGGGGCACGGGGTCTACGAGCAGTACTTC.

Ten or more counts support this clonotype. This sequence joins TRBV7-2 and TRBJ2-2; D call uncertain. The V gene lost 7 bases and the J gene lost 0 bases, with 9 bases spanning the gap. The CDR3 consists of 14 residues. CDR1 and CDR2 from the germline V gene are SGHTA and FQGNSA. CDR3 amino acids: CASKISANTGELFF. CDR3 bases: TGTGCCAGCAAAATCTCAGCGAACACCGGGGAGCTGTTTTTT.

A remark on this clonotype: This may be a read error, as it is one base from a much larger clone. The J gene is TRBJ1-4, the V gene TRBV12-3 or TRBV12-4; 7 nucleotides line up with TRBD1. V shed 3 bases, J shed 8 bases, and the junction held 6 bases outside the gene matches. This CDR3 is 14 amino acids long. The CDR3 sequence is CASSFRDSSEKLFF. Written as DNA, the CDR3 is TGTGCCAGCAGTTTCAGGGACAGTAGCGAAAAACTGTTTTTT.

This clonotype was observed at least ten times. The chain is built from TRBV2 and TRBJ1-6, with D hard to call. V lost 8 bases, J lost 6 bases, and 11 bases lay in between. This CDR3 has 13 residues. Germline V gene lookup returns CDR1 SNHLY and CDR2 FYNNEI. CDR3 sequence: CASLASPNSPLHF. The CDR3 DNA is TGTGCCAGCCTTGCCAGCCCTAATTCACCCCTCCACTTT.

This clonotype has ten or more counts. The chain has TRBV30 and TRBJ2-1, with no clear D. The CDR3 spans 13 residues. The V gene lost 3 bases and the J gene lost 4 bases, with 10 bases spanning the gap. Germline V lookup: CDR1 GTSNPN, CDR2 SVGIG (reference sequence). CDR3 region: CAWSFPGYNEQFF. In nucleotides, the CDR3 is TGTGCCTGGAGCTTTCCTGGTTACAATGAGCAGTTCTTC.

This clonotype has a count of ten or more. The chain is built from TRBV10-3 and TRBJ2-3, with D perhaps TRBD2 (7 bases). This CDR3 has 14 residues. Germline V lookup: CDR1 ENHRY, CDR2 SYGVKD. The ends were cut back, 6 bases at V and 3 bases at J, with 13 bases in the middle. The CDR3 sequence: CAIRNREGTDTQYF. The CDR3 nucleotides are TGTGCCATCAGGAACAGGGAGGGAACAGATACGCAGTATTTT.

There are a few counts of this clonotype. A much larger clone lies one base from this, so it may be a read error. The gene calls are TRBV7-3 and TRBJ2-1, with D unresolved. The CDR3 has 16 amino acids. Germline-derived CDR1 and CDR2 are SGHTA and FQGTGA. The CDR3 DNA is TGTGCCAGCAGCTTTGTGGGTACGAGCTCCTGCAATGAGCAGTTCTTC. This codes for CASSFVGTSSCNEQFF.

On this clonotype: With a much larger clone just one base away, this may be a read error. This rearrangement joins TRBV14 to TRBJ2-2, with 7 bases identical to TRBD1. There are 17 residues in the CDR3. Germline values: CDR1 SGHDN, CDR2 FVKESK. The CDR3 loop reads CGSSRRPYRGLAGELFF. CDR3 coding DNA: TGTGGCAGCAGCCGGCGCCCATACAGGGGATTGGCCGGGGAGCTGTTTTTT.

A remark on this clonotype: Lacking the conserved final phenylalanine or tryptophan, this CDR3 likely reflects a read error. This sequence joins TRBV20-1 and TRBJ2-5; 9 nucleotides line up with TRBD2. This CDR3 region has 17 residues. Looked up from germline, CDR1 is DFQATT and CDR2 is SNEGSKA (reference sequence). CDR3 DNA: TGCAGTGCTAGAGGTTCCTGGACTAGCGCCTCCCAAGAGTCCCAGTACCTC. Translated: CSARGSWTSASQESQYL.

The chain carries TRBV6-1 and TRBJ1-4; 9 bases are a match to TRBD1. Germline CDR1 is MNHNS and CDR2 is SASEGT. This CDR3 region has 17 residues. With V trimmed by 1 base and J by 3 bases, 6 bases remained unmatched. The CDR3 protein is CASSEERTGEPNEKLFF. The CDR3 nucleotides are TGTGCCAGCAGTGAAGAGAGGACAGGGGAACCTAATGAAAAACTGTTTTTT.

This clonotype has at least ten counts. CDR3 DNA sequence: TGTGCCAGCAGCAGAGGGGGTTACGAGCAGTACTTC. Translating gives CASSRGGYEQYF. The chain uses TRBV11-2 and TRBJ2-7; TRBD1 might be the D (6 bases). Trimming pared 5 bases from V and 4 bases from J, leaving 9 bases between. The CDR3 is 12 residues long. Germline-derived CDR1 and CDR2 are SGHAT and FQNNGV. The full variable domain, with the rest looked up from reference TRBV11-2 and TRBJ2-7, is EAGVAQSPRYKIIEKRQSVAFWCNPISGHATLYWYQQILGQGPKLLIQFQNNGVVDDSQLPKDRFSAERLKGVDSTLKIQPAKLEDSAVYLCASSRGGYEQYFGPGTRLTVT.

This clonotype was recorded at least ten times. V and J are TRBV20-1 and TRBJ2-3; the D is unclear. Germline CDR1 DFQATT, CDR2 SNEGSKA (reference sequence). The CDR3 is 12 residues long. V was clipped by 0 bases and J by 6 bases, with 7 bases between them. CDR3 coding DNA: TGCAGTGCTAGAGATCTAGGGGATACGCAGTATTTT. Protein sequence: CSARDLGDTQYF.

This clonotype is a singleton in its sample. This may arise from a read error, as a much more abundant clone is one base away. The chain joins TRBV5-4 to TRBJ2-3, with D perhaps matching TRBD1 (5 bases). V was trimmed by 7 bases and J by 2 bases, leaving 11 bases between them. Germline assignment: CDR1 SGHNT and CDR2 YYREEE (reference sequence). The CDR3 runs to 13 residues. For the CDR3, the DNA is TGTGCCAGCGGCAGGGAATTCACAGATACGCAGTATTTT. Residues: CASGREFTDTQYF.

This clonotype was detected only a few times. The chain has TRBV5-6 and TRBJ2-7; D tentatively fits TRBD1 or TRBD2 (6 bases each). Germline V lookup: CDR1 SGHDT, CDR2 YYEEEE. Between the trimmed V and J ends, which lost 2 bases and 6 bases, there was a span of 12 bases. The CDR3 is 13 amino acids. CDR3 protein: CASSLYRDSEQYF. The CDR3 bases are TGTGCCAGCAGCTTATACAGGGACTCCGAGCAGTACTTC.

Ten or more counts support this clonotype. This chain uses TRBV7-9 with TRBJ2-7; 13 bases are a match to TRBD2. V gave up 6 bases and J gave up 7 bases; unmatched junction bases: 12. Germline V CDR1 and CDR2: SEHNR, FQNEAQ (reference sequence). This CDR3 has 16 amino acids. CDR3 region: CASRPITSGRAEEQYF. DNA for the CDR3: TGTGCCAGCAGACCCATAACTAGCGGGAGGGCGGAGGAGCAGTACTTC.

This clonotype is deemed medium-sized. The chain has TRBV27 and TRBJ2-1; D is perhaps TRBD1 (5 bases). The CDR3 has 16 amino acids. Trimming stripped 3 bases from V and 6 bases from J, with 18 bases between. Germline lookup yields CDR1 MNHEY and CDR2 SMNVEV (reference sequence). CDR3 sequence: CASSFVVVATGNEQFF. In DNA, the CDR3 is TGTGCCAGCAGTTTTGTCGTGGTCGCAACAGGCAATGAGCAGTTCTTC.

This clonotype came up a few times. The V gene is TRBV27, the J gene TRBJ2-1; 9 bases fit TRBD1. Germline CDR1 reads MNHEY; CDR2 reads SMNVEV (reference sequence). The junction had 8 bases not matched to a gene; V was cut back by 6 bases and J by 8 bases. The CDR3 is 14 residues long. The CDR3 DNA sequence: TGTGCCAGCAGCCCAGGGACAGGGTCCTATGAGCAGTTCTTC. Translated, it gives CASSPGTGSYEQFF.